The 2 T cell receptor beta chains in this list originate from one sample, sequenced in a study of blood T cell repertoires in COVID-19. Sequencing used immunoSEQ multiplex PCR; TCRdb keeps in-frame clones, though not all of them. The table lists 120,000 to 150,000 clones, roughly nine tenths of them singletons, with 1.5% to 2% in the top ten. Sequenced input: peripheral blood. Source of these receptors: a human donor in a cohort sampled during active COVID-19.

J is TRBJ2-3 and V is TRBV6-5; 8 positions match TRBD2. This CDR3 region has 14 residues. After removal of 6 bases from V and 0 bases from J, the junction contained 2 bases not matched to a gene. From germline, CDR1 is MNHEY and CDR2 SVGAGI. The DNA of the CDR3 is TGTGCCAGCAGACTAGCGGCTAGCACAGATACGCAGTATTTT. Translation gives CASRLAASTDTQYF.

V usage is TRBV5-1 and J usage is TRBJ2-1; 11 bases line up with TRBD2. The CDR3 loop spans 16 amino acids. The junction had 3 bases not matched to a gene; V was cut back by 0 bases and J by 4 bases. Per germline, CDR1 SGHRS and CDR2 YFSETQ. The CDR3 loop is CASSLVAGGSYNEQFF. In DNA, the CDR3 is TGCGCCAGCAGCTTGGTAGCGGGGGGGAGTTACAATGAGCAGTTCTTC.